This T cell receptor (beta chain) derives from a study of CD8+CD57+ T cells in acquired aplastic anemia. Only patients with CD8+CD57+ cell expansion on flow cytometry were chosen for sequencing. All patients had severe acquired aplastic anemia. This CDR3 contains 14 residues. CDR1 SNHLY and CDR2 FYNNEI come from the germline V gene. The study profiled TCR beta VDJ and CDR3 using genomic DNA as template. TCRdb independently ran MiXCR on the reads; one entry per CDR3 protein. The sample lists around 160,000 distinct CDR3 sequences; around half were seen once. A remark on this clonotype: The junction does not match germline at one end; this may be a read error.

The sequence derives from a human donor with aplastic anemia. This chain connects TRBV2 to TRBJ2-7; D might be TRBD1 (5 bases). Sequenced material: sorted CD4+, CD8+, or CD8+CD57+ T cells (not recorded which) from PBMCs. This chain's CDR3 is CASSEAFQGYERYF. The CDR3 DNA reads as TGTGCCAGCAGTGAAGCGTTTCAGGGCTACGAGCGGTACTTC.